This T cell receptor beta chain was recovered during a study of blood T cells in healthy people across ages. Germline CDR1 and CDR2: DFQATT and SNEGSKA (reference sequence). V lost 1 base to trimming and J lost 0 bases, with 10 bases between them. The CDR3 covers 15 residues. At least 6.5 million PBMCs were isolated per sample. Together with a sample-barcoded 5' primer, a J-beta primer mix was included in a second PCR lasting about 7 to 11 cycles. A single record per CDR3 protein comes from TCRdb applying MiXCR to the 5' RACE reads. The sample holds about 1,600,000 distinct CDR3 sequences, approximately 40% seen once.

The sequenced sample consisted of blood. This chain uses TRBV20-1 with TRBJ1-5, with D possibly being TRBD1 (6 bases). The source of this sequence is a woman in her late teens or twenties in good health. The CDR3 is CSARAGVNSNQPQHF. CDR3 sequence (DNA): TGCAGTGCTAGAGCAGGGGTCAATAGCAATCAGCCCCAGCATTTT.